The rows below give T cell receptor beta chains drawn from one sample of a study of shared clonotypes between healthy human individuals. Clones were sequenced by immunoSEQ multiplex PCR, and TCRdb holds only the in-frame ones, with some missing. The repertoire holds about 870,000 clones, 80% to 95% seen once, with 24% in the top ten. Input material: naive CD8+ T cells sorted from blood. The receptors here all came from a man aged 25-45 years in good health. Each CDR3 is given with its conserved first and last residue. The order of the fields is V gene, D gene, J gene, CDR3 length, clone size, CDR3 DNA, CDR3 protein. D genes are given only for firm matches. The size of a clone is reported for some rows only, either as once, few or many, or as a class for expanded clones.

TRBV4-1	TRBD2	TRBJ2-1	15	NA	TGCGCCAGCAGCCAACTCGGCGGGAGCTACAATGAGCAGTTCTTC	CASSQLGGSYNEQFF
TRBV27	TRBD2	TRBJ2-7	14	NA	TGTGCCAGCAGTTCGGGACTAGTCGCCCACGAGCAGTACTTC	CASSSGLVAHEQYF
TRBV6-1	NA	TRBJ2-1	15	once	TGTGCCAGCAGTGAAATCTTCAGAACAAACAATGAGCAGTTCTTC	CASSEIFRTNNEQFF
TRBV5-4	NA	TRBJ2-7	13	NA	TGTGCCAGCAGCTTGGAACCCAACTACGAGCAGTACTTC	CASSLEPNYEQYF
TRBV16	NA	TRBJ2-7	12	NA	TGTGCCAGCAGCCCGTCCAACAACGAGCAGTACTTC	CASSPSNNEQYF
TRBV19	NA	TRBJ1-1	16	NA	TGTGCCAGTAGCGCCCTGCTAATCAACGAAAACACTGAAGCTTTCTTT	CASSALLINENTEAFF
TRBV5-1	NA	TRBJ1-1	13	NA	TGCGCCAGCAGCTTATTAGGGTTTACTGAAGCTTTCTTT	CASSLLGFTEAFF
TRBV29-1	NA	TRBJ2-1	17	NA	TGCAGCGTTGAAGATTCCTTACGGGCTAGCCTCCGCAATGAGCAGTTCTTC	CSVEDSLRASLRNEQFF
TRBV4-3	NA	TRBJ2-5	16	NA	TGCGCCAGCAGCCAAGGCATCGGCAGGGAGCAAGAGACCCAGTACTTC	CASSQGIGREQETQYF
TRBV6-1	NA	TRBJ2-3	12	NA	TGTGCCAGCAGGACTTATTCAGATACGCAGTATTTT	CASRTYSDTQYF
TRBV11-2	NA	TRBJ2-2	16	NA	TGTGCCAGCAGCTTAAGAGGGGGGCTTGTTCCCGGGGAGCTGTTTTTT	CASSLRGGLVPGELFF
TRBV9	TRBD2	TRBJ2-3	16	NA	TGTGCCAGCAGCCCGGGACTAGCGGATAGCACAGATACGCAGTATTTT	CASSPGLADSTDTQYF
TRBV10-3	NA	TRBJ1-2	13	NA	TGTGCCATCAGGAGCGGCCGGTACTATGGCTACACCTTC	CAIRSGRYYGYTF
TRBV2	TRBD2	TRBJ2-5	16	NA	TGTGCCAGCAGTTATAGTCTAGCGGGAGACCAAGAGACCCAGTACTTC	CASSYSLAGDQETQYF
TRBV7-2	NA	TRBJ2-5	11	NA	TGTGCCAGCAGCTTCACGGAGACCCAGTACTTC	CASSFTETQYF
TRBV19	TRBD1	TRBJ2-7	15	NA	TGTGCCAGTGGAATGGGGACAGGGGGCGGCTACGAGCAGTACTTC	CASGMGTGGGYEQYF
TRBV19	TRBD1	TRBJ1-4	14	NA	TGTGCCAGTACCATAAACCAGGGGGCGGAAAAACTGTTTTTT	CASTINQGAEKLFF
TRBV11-2	NA	TRBJ2-1	14	NA	TGTGCCAGCAGCTTAGATGTGTCAGGATATGAGCAGTTCTTC	CASSLDVSGYEQFF
TRBV7-8	NA	TRBJ2-7	14	NA	TGTGCCAGCAGCATGTTTGATAAGGATTACGAGCAGTACTTC	CASSMFDKDYEQYF
TRBV7-6	NA	TRBJ2-2	14	NA	TGTGCCAGCAGCTTAGGATGGAACACCGGGGAGCTGTTTTTT	CASSLGWNTGELFF
TRBV14	TRBD2	TRBJ2-1	16	NA	TGTGCCAGCAGCAACTTGGGACTAGCAGCTTACAATGAGCAGTTCTTC	CASSNLGLAAYNEQFF
TRBV5-4	NA	TRBJ2-6	14	NA	TGTGCCAGCACCGGGTTTGGAGGGGCCAACGTCCTGACTTTC	CASTGFGGANVLTF
TRBV5-8	NA	TRBJ1-2	17	NA	TGTGCCAGCAGCTTGGTGTTAGAGCAAGGAGGAAACTATGGCTACACCTTC	CASSLVLEQGGNYGYTF
TRBV28	NA	TRBJ1-1	13	NA	TGTGCCAGCAGGTCGGTGATGAACACTGAAGCTTTCTTT	CASRSVMNTEAFF
TRBV27	NA	TRBJ2-5	11	NA	TGTGCCAGCATCTTTGGGGAGACCCAGTACTTC	CASIFGETQYF